Listed below are T cell receptor beta chains from one sample, sequenced in a study of molecular identifiers for immune sequencing clone quantification. A single record per CDR3 protein comes from TCRdb applying MiXCR to the PCR reads. Of hundreds of thousands of distinct CDR3 sequences in the sample, roughly 27% were seen once. The sample taken for sequencing was naive CD8+ T cells from blood, with Jurkat cell RNA spiked in. The receptors stem from a human donor in good health. Some libraries in this study had Jurkat cell RNA spiked in. CDR3s include the opening cysteine and the closing phenylalanine or tryptophan. Fields, in order: V gene, clone size, D gene, J gene, CDR3 DNA, CDR3 protein. A D gene is named only where the DNA matches it firmly. Some rows mark clone size as missing; the rest say once, few, many or name a class of expanded clone.

V gene: TRBV7-9; clone size: few; D gene: NA; J gene: TRBJ2-1; CDR3 DNA: TGTGCCAGCAGCTTATCGGCCAGGGGTAGTGAGCAGTTCTTC; CDR3 protein: CASSLSARGSEQFF
V gene: TRBV7-9; clone size: NA; D gene: NA; J gene: TRBJ1-4; CDR3 DNA: TGTGCCAGCAGCACGAGGACAGCCGAAAAACTGTTTTTT; CDR3 protein: CASSTRTAEKLFF
V gene: TRBV20-1; clone size: many; D gene: TRBD2; J gene: TRBJ2-7; CDR3 DNA: TGCAGTGCTAGGCTAGCGGGAGCCTACGAGCAGTACTTC; CDR3 protein: CSARLAGAYEQYF
V gene: TRBV18; clone size: many; D gene: NA; J gene: TRBJ1-1; CDR3 DNA: TGTGCCAGCTCACCACTTACAGAAAGGGGAACCCTGAACACTGAAGCTTTCTTT; CDR3 protein: CASSPLTERGTLNTEAFF
V gene: TRBV29-1; clone size: many; D gene: NA; J gene: TRBJ2-7; CDR3 DNA: TGCAGCGTTGAAGATCCTGACAGTTACGAGCAGTACTTC; CDR3 protein: CSVEDPDSYEQYF
V gene: TRBV24-1; clone size: few; D gene: NA; J gene: TRBJ1-1; CDR3 DNA: TGTGCCACCAGTGACCCTGACGAAGGGGGTGCTTTCTTT; CDR3 protein: CATSDPDEGGAFF
V gene: TRBV28; clone size: NA; D gene: NA; J gene: TRBJ1-2; CDR3 DNA: TGTGCCAGCAGTTCTGGAGGGCGCAGGAGGGGCTACACCTTC; CDR3 protein: CASSSGGRRRGYTF
V gene: TRBV3-1; clone size: NA; D gene: NA; J gene: TRBJ2-1; CDR3 DNA: TGTGCCAGCAGCCAAGAAAGAAGTATTAAGTATGGTGAGCAGTTCTTC; CDR3 protein: CASSQERSIKYGEQFF
V gene: TRBV13; clone size: many; D gene: NA; J gene: TRBJ1-4; CDR3 DNA: TGTGCCAGCAGCTTAGTGGCAGCTGAAAAACTGTTTTTT; CDR3 protein: CASSLVAAEKLFF
V gene: TRBV28; clone size: many; D gene: NA; J gene: TRBJ2-7; CDR3 DNA: TGTGCCAGCAGTTTCACCGGGACTGAACCCTCCTACGAGCAGTACTTC; CDR3 protein: CASSFTGTEPSYEQYF
V gene: TRBV20-1; clone size: many; D gene: TRBD2; J gene: TRBJ2-7; CDR3 DNA: TGCAGTGCTAGAGTTTTGGGACTAGCGCAATCCTACGAGCAGTACTTC; CDR3 protein: CSARVLGLAQSYEQYF
V gene: TRBV5-4; clone size: many; D gene: NA; J gene: TRBJ1-2; CDR3 DNA: TGTGCCAGCAGCTTGGAGATCGCCCCCACGTTAAACTATGGCTACACCTTC; CDR3 protein: CASSLEIAPTLNYGYTF
V gene: TRBV5-5; clone size: few; D gene: TRBD1; J gene: TRBJ2-3; CDR3 DNA: TGTGCCAGCAGCTTGTGGTTGTATGCAGGGACAGGCTCCCTCACAGATACGCAGTATTTT; CDR3 protein: CASSLWLYAGTGSLTDTQYF
V gene: TRBV27; clone size: many; D gene: NA; J gene: TRBJ2-5; CDR3 DNA: TGTGCCAGCAGTGCCTGGTTACAGGGCGTCGAGACCCAGTACTTC; CDR3 protein: CASSAWLQGVETQYF